At least ten counts were recorded for the clone carrying this T cell receptor (beta chain). These data are taken from a study of regulatory T cells in long-lasting Graves disease. Documented time point: persistent/refractory GD, antithyroid drugs over 5 years with positive TRAb. Following extraction of RNA from PBMCs, that RNA was used to make the TCR library. This CDR3 comprises 16 residues. With V trimmed by 5 bases and J by 5 bases, 10 bases remained unmatched. CDR1 and CDR2 from the germline V gene are MNHNS and SASEGT. TCR beta libraries were built with iRepertoire HTBI primers and Arm-PCR of CDR3 regions. MiXCR was run by TCRdb on the multiplex PCR reads, yielding one entry per CDR3 protein. The sample consists of fewer than 600,000 distinct CDR3 sequences, about 20% of them appearing once.

V gene TRBV6-1 combines with J gene TRBJ2-7, with 12 positions matching TRBD2. This specimen consisted of peripheral blood mononuclear cells (PBMCs), obtained when the disease was refractory, from a patient treated with antithyroid drugs. The TCR comes from a female donor with Graves disease. CDR3 bases: TGTGCCAGCAGTAAGGCTAGCGGGAGGGCCTCGGACGAGCAGTACTTC. It translates to CASSKASGRASDEQYF.